This T cell receptor beta chain was sequenced for a study of shared clonotypes between healthy human individuals. General study points: When naive CD4 clonotypes were compared across several donors, approximately 5% were shared.

The table lists this clone with a count of one. Its antigen is as yet unknown. Libraries were prepared by immunoSEQ multiplex PCR; TCRdb keeps only in-frame clonotypes and omits some of them. The profile shows fewer than 3 million clones, around 93% of them singletons. HIV-negative, healthy adults without recent acute infections or vaccinations were the donors. The CDR3 runs 15 residues. V was clipped by 4 bases and J by 1 base, with 12 bases between them. Germline V gene lookup returns CDR1 LGHNA and CDR2 YSLEER. This rearrangement joins TRBV4-3 to TRBJ2-3, with D perhaps matching TRBD2 (5 bases). The TCR originated in a young man in good health. Some clones in this sample may be carry-over from other donors' samples. Sequencing was done on a sample of naive CD4+ T cells from PBMCs. Sample subset: CD45RA+ positively selected. The CDR3 DNA sequence: TGCGCCAGCAGCCGGGCCGGGGTGGGCACAGATACGCAGTATTTT. Its translation is CASSRAGVGTDTQYF.